These 27 T cell receptor beta chains share one sample of origin, sequenced in a study of cytomegalovirus exposure and HLA in healthy donors. PCR amplification relied on 60 Vbeta primers (plus 13 Jbeta primers). Assay used: immunoSEQ multiplex PCR; TCRdb lists only in-frame clones, some missing. Counted here are about 140,000 clones, roughly 68% occurring once; the ten biggest clones make up over 9.5%. The sequenced material came from PBMCs. The receptor source for this set is a young man in good health and CMV-seropositive.

The chain has TRBV4-2 and TRBJ2-3; TRBD2 agrees at 7 bases. CDR1 LGHNA and CDR2 YNFKEQ come from the germline V gene. V shed 1 base and J 9 bases; nucleotides not matched to a gene: 16. CDR3 length equals 17 residues. CDR3 residues: CASSQGPGGAGSQTQYF. For the CDR3, the DNA is TGTGCCAGCAGCCAAGGGCCAGGTGGAGCGGGAAGTCAGACGCAGTATTTT.

This clone was recorded a few times. The gene calls are TRBV5-4 and TRBJ2-2; D is unresolved. V shed 9 bases and J shed 1 base, with 10 bases lying between them. The CDR3 has 13 amino acids. CDR1 is SGHNT and CDR2 is YYREEE in the germline V gene (reference sequence). CDR3 sequence (DNA): TGTGCCACCAAGCGCGAGAACACCGGGGAGCTGTTTTTT. Translated: CATKRENTGELFF. The variable domain in full, completed from reference TRBV5-4 and TRBJ2-2, reads ETGVTQSPTHLIKTRGQQVTLRCSSQSGHNTVSWYQQALGQGPQFIFQYYREEENGRGNFPPRFSGLQFPNYSSELNVNALELDDSALYLCATKRENTGELFFGEGSRLTVL.

J is TRBJ2-7 and V is TRBV7-9; TRBD2 agrees at 7 bases. Germline-derived CDR1 and CDR2 are SEHNR and FQNEAQ (reference sequence). CDR3 length: 14 residues. The V gene end was trimmed by 6 bases and the J gene end by 2 bases; junction bases not matched to a gene: 7. CDR3 bases: TGTGCCAGCAGTCAAACTAGCGAGACCTACGAGCAGTACTTC. Translating gives CASSQTSETYEQYF.

This clone was seen only a few times. The V gene is TRBV4-1, the J gene TRBJ2-1, with TRBD2 matching 9 bases. There are 16 residues in the CDR3. From germline, CDR1 is MGHRA and CDR2 YSYEKL. V was clipped by 1 base and J by 4 bases; unmatched bases: 5. CDR3 region: CASSQGLAARYNEQFF. Written as DNA, the CDR3 is TGCGCCAGCAGCCAAGGACTAGCGGCCCGATACAATGAGCAGTTCTTC.

The CDR3 reads CASSFGTLVRNEQYF. The CDR3 nucleotides are TGCGCCAGCAGCTTTGGGACACTCGTAAGGAACGAGCAGTACTTC. V and J are TRBV5-1 and TRBJ2-7; a possible D gene is TRBD1 (6 bases). This CDR3 has 15 amino acids. Germline V gene lookup returns CDR1 SGHRS and CDR2 YFSETQ. V lost 2 bases to trimming and J lost 5 bases, with 17 bases between them.

This chain connects TRBV28 to TRBJ2-5, with 7 bases aligning to TRBD2. CDR3 length: 13 residues. Trimming removed 8 bases from V and 3 bases from J; junction bases left unmatched: 6. Germline lookup yields CDR1 MDHEN and CDR2 SYDVKM. CDR3 protein: CASLRGREETQYF. CDR3 nucleotide sequence: TGTGCCAGCTTAAGAGGGAGGGAAGAGACCCAGTACTTC.

The chain couples TRBV28 to TRBJ1-5, with D hard to call. Germline V lookup: CDR1 MDHEN, CDR2 SYDVKM. The CDR3 is made up of 12 amino acids. V shed 7 bases and J shed 4 bases, with 8 bases lying between them. The CDR3 loop reads CASMAVNQPQHF. The CDR3 DNA is TGTGCCAGCATGGCGGTTAATCAGCCCCAGCATTTT.

The V call is TRBV5-1, the J call TRBJ2-3; D might be TRBD2 (7 bases). The germline gives CDR1 SGHRS, CDR2 YFSETQ. The CDR3 is 16 amino acids. V was cut by 0 bases and J by 3 bases, with 14 bases left in between. The CDR3 protein is CASSLDGGLGTDTQYF. The CDR3 DNA follows: TGCGCCAGCAGCTTGGACGGGGGGCTTGGGACAGATACGCAGTATTTT.

This chain joins TRBV5-1 and TRBJ1-2, with D maybe TRBD1 (5 bases). The CDR3 length is 16 residues. V lost 1 base, J lost 6 bases, and 19 bases lay in between. Germline V lookup: CDR1 SGHRS, CDR2 YFSETQ. The CDR3 is CASSLPVGVKMDGYTF. CDR3 sequence (DNA): TGCGCCAGCAGCTTGCCCGTAGGGGTCAAGATGGATGGCTACACCTTC.

The CDR3 DNA sequence: TGTGCCAGCAGCCTCCACCAAGCGGGTAACTACAATGAGCAGTTCTTC. It specifies CASSLHQAGNYNEQFF. The genes are TRBV7-9 and TRBJ2-1; maybe TRBD2 (6 bases). Germline V lookup: CDR1 SEHNR, CDR2 FQNEAQ (reference sequence). V dropped 5 bases and J dropped 3 bases, with 17 bases sitting between them. The CDR3 has 16 residues.

CDR3 residues: CASSSQPSGLYNEQFF. In DNA, the CDR3 is TGTGCCAGCAGTTCGCAACCTAGCGGCTTATACAATGAGCAGTTCTTC. The chain recombines TRBV27 with TRBJ2-1; 7 bases agree with TRBD2. Germline assignment: CDR1 MNHEY and CDR2 SMNVEV (reference sequence). With 4 bases clipped from V and 4 bases from J, the junction kept 10 bases outside the gene matches. This CDR3 is built from 16 residues.

The chain joins TRBV5-4 to TRBJ1-2; D is unresolved. CDR3 length: 13 amino acids. Trimming left V 0 bases short and J 8 bases short, with 11 bases between. Germline V gene lookup returns CDR1 SGHNT and CDR2 YYREEE (reference sequence). CDR3 DNA sequence: TGTGCCAGCAGCTTGGGGACCGGGATCGGCTACACCTTC. Translated, it gives CASSLGTGIGYTF.

This chain uses TRBV4-1 with TRBJ1-4, with D perhaps matching TRBD1 (5 bases). Germline V gene lookup returns CDR1 MGHRA and CDR2 YSYEKL. The V gene lost 2 bases and the J gene lost 8 bases, with 12 bases spanning the gap. The CDR3 is 14 residues long. Here the CDR3 reads CASSQLGGEEKLFF. The CDR3 DNA reads TGCGCCAGCAGCCAACTCGGGGGGGAAGAAAAACTGTTTTTT.

The CDR3 sequence is CAWRSGQGTPFEQYF. The CDR3 nucleotides are TGTGCCTGGAGATCAGGACAGGGGACCCCCTTCGAGCAGTACTTC. V usage is TRBV30 and J usage is TRBJ2-7; 9 nucleotides line up with TRBD1. Trimming took 3 bases from V and 6 from J; bases not matched to a gene: 12. The CDR3 covers 15 residues. The germline V gene encodes CDR1 GTSNPN and CDR2 SVGIG (reference sequence).

The chain carries TRBV9 and TRBJ2-1; tentatively, D is TRBD2 (6 bases). The CDR3 is made up of 16 amino acids. The V and J ends lost 6 bases and 8 bases respectively, with 24 bases between them. Germline-derived CDR1 and CDR2 are SGDLS and YYNGEE. DNA of the CDR3: TGTGCCAGCACCCCGGTGGGGCAGGGAGGTTTCGATGAGCAGTTCTTC. Encoded protein: CASTPVGQGGFDEQFF.

The V call is TRBV27, the J call TRBJ1-2, with 11 bases matching TRBD1. The J segment lost 8 bases and the V segment lost 7 bases, leaving 12 bases of the junction unmatched. Germline lookup yields CDR1 MNHEY and CDR2 SMNVEV (reference sequence). The CDR3 extends over 15 amino acids. This CDR3 reads CASKRTGGRVLGYTF. The CDR3, as DNA: TGTGCCAGCAAGAGGACAGGGGGCAGGGTATTGGGCTACACCTTC.

The chain is built from TRBV6-6 and TRBJ1-2, with D hard to call. From germline, CDR1 is MNHNY and CDR2 SVGAGI (reference sequence). The CDR3 spans 13 residues. V was trimmed by 10 bases and J by 5 bases, leaving 17 bases between them. The CDR3 loop is CATSTGREYGYTF. CDR3 DNA: TGTGCCACCTCGACGGGGAGGGAGTATGGCTACACCTTC.

This clone was detected only once. The V gene is TRBV6-5, the J gene TRBJ1-1; D is possibly TRBD1 (6 bases). V shed 3 bases and J shed 6 bases, with 11 bases lying between them. The germline V gene encodes CDR1 MNHEY and CDR2 SVGAGI. The CDR3 is 13 residues long. The CDR3 loop is CASSYREGAEAFF. CDR3 coding DNA: TGTGCCAGCAGTTATAGGGAGGGGGCTGAAGCTTTCTTT.

CDR3 region: CASSRAQDYGYTF. Here the CDR3 DNA reads TGTGCCAGCTCCAGGGCCCAGGACTATGGCTACACCTTC. This sequence joins TRBV18 and TRBJ1-2, with a tentative D call TRBD1 (5 bases). Trimming removed 6 bases from V and 3 bases from J, with 11 bases in between. The CDR3 loop spans 13 amino acids. Germline loops: CDR1 KGHSH, CDR2 LQKENI. The full variable domain, with the rest looked up from reference TRBV18 and TRBJ1-2, is NAGVMQNPRHLVRRRGQEARLRCSPMKGHSHVYWYRQLPEEGLKFMVYLQKENIIDESGMPKERFSAEFPKEGPSILRIQQVVRGDSAAYFCASSRAQDYGYTFGSGTRLTVV.

V and J are TRBV5-1 and TRBJ2-4; the match to TRBD2 covers 8 bases. Germline lookup yields CDR1 SGHRS and CDR2 YFSETQ. J was trimmed by 7 bases and V by 4 bases; bases with no gene match: 10. The CDR3 is made up of 15 amino acids. The CDR3 loop is CASSPAPGGINIQYF. The CDR3 DNA reads TGCGCCAGCAGCCCCGCGCCGGGAGGGATTAACATTCAGTACTTC.

The chain is built from TRBV29-1 and TRBJ2-1; the match to TRBD2 covers 8 bases. There are 15 residues in the CDR3. Trimming cost V 6 bases and J 6 bases; bases outside gene matches: 13. CDR1 and CDR2 (germline): SQVTM, ANQGSEA. The CDR3 reads CSVEISGSTVNEQFF. CDR3 DNA sequence: TGCAGCGTAGAAATAAGCGGGAGTACGGTCAATGAGCAGTTCTTC.

CDR3 coding DNA: TGTGCCAGCAGCGTAGACAGTTACTCTTACGAGCAGTACTTC. Amino acids: CASSVDSYSYEQYF. V gene TRBV9 combines with J gene TRBJ2-7; D is unclear. The CDR3 has 14 amino acids. The germline V gene encodes CDR1 SGDLS and CDR2 YYNGEE. The ends were cut back, 0 bases at V and 4 bases at J, with 11 bases in the middle.

The chain has TRBV7-3 and TRBJ1-1; a possible D gene is TRBD1 (5 bases). Trimming took off 1 base at V and 3 bases at J, with 18 bases between the two ends. This CDR3 region has 17 residues. Germline loops: CDR1 SGHTA, CDR2 FQGTGA. The CDR3 bases are TGTGCCAGCAGCTTAAACGCGTGGGTTGCGGGGGACACTGAAGCTTTCTTT. It is translated as CASSLNAWVAGDTEAFF.

This chain connects TRBV14 to TRBJ1-3, with 10 nucleotides matching TRBD1. Losses at the gene ends were 4 bases for V and 5 bases for J; bases not matched to a gene: 5. The V gene's germline CDR1 is SGHDN and CDR2 FVKESK. This CDR3 region has 15 residues. The CDR3 sequence: CASSLGQGLRNTIYF. CDR3 bases: TGTGCCAGCAGCCTGGGACAGGGGCTAAGAAACACCATATATTTT.

V gene TRBV5-1 combines with J gene TRBJ2-5, with D perhaps TRBD2 (6 bases). Trimming removed 1 base at V and 2 bases at J, with 9 bases between. CDR3 length equals 14 residues. Germline CDR1 and CDR2: SGHRS and YFSETQ. The CDR3 loop reads CASSLSSVQETQYF. CDR3 DNA sequence: TGCGCCAGCAGCTTGTCTAGCGTACAAGAGACCCAGTACTTC.

The CDR3 here is CAWSVVGPNEKLFF. The CDR3 DNA follows: TGTGCCTGGAGTGTTGTGGGCCCTAATGAAAAACTGTTTTTT. The chain has TRBV30 and TRBJ1-4; no clear D. CDR1 is GTSNPN and CDR2 is SVGIG in the germline V gene (reference sequence). V was trimmed by 0 bases and J by 3 bases, leaving 8 bases between them. CDR3 length: 14 residues.

The chain employs TRBV19 and TRBJ1-1; 7 bases match TRBD1. The V gene's germline CDR1 is LNHDA and CDR2 SQIVND (reference sequence). This CDR3 has 13 amino acids. With V trimmed by 6 bases and J by 7 bases, 8 bases remained unmatched. CDR3 in DNA: TGTGCCAGTAGCCGAGAGGGACAGAGTGAAGCTTTCTTT. Translation gives CASSREGQSEAFF.